Listed below are T cell receptor beta chains from one sample, sequenced in a study of cytomegalovirus exposure and HLA in healthy donors. Sequencing was performed with immunoSEQ multiplex PCR; in TCRdb, only in-frame clones are kept and a portion is missing. Of about 180,000 clones detected, about four fifths appear once; the ten largest clones hold 5.5% to 7.5%. The sequencing input was PBMCs. Every receptor here comes from a man aged 30 to 45 in good health and CMV-seropositive. Each CDR3 is given with its conserved first and last residue. Fields, in order: clone size, V gene, J gene, D gene, CDR3 protein, CDR3 DNA. A D gene is named only where the DNA matches it firmly. Clone size appears in some rows only: once, few, many, or a class for an expanded clone.

-,TRBV5-1,TRBJ1-1,TRBD1,CASSVDRVNTEAFF,TGCGCCAGCAGCGTCGACAGGGTAAACACTGAAGCTTTCTTT
-,TRBV5-8,TRBJ1-1,TRBD1,CASRRDRGATGTEAFF,TGTGCCAGCAGAAGGGACAGGGGGGCGACGGGCACTGAAGCTTTCTTT
once,TRBV6-9,TRBJ2-5,TRBD1,CAGQASQETQYF,TGTGCCGGACAGGCTTCCCAAGAGACCCAGTACTTC
-,TRBV9,TRBJ2-1,TRBD2,CASSVSGGVDYNEQFF,TGTGCCAGCAGCGTATCGGGGGGGGTTGACTACAATGAGCAGTTCTTC
-,TRBV19,TRBJ1-6,TRBD1,CASSKSDRESNSPLHF,TGTGCCAGTAGTAAATCGGACAGGGAATCAAATTCACCCCTCCACTTT
-,TRBV29-1,TRBJ2-5,-,CSVDRWNGETQYF,TGCAGCGTTGACAGGTGGAATGGGGAGACCCAGTACTTC
-,TRBV7-8,TRBJ2-7,-,CASSLGGRRGRRGSYEQYF,TGTGCCAGCAGCTTAGGGGGAAGGAGGGGACGTAGGGGCTCCTACGAGCAGTACTTC
-,TRBV28,TRBJ1-1,TRBD1,CASSKTQGVGATEAFF,TGTGCCAGCTCAAAAACCCAGGGGGTGGGGGCCACTGAAGCTTTCTTT
once,TRBV19,TRBJ1-5,-,CASSTPGNQPQHF,TGTGCCAGTAGTACCCCAGGTAATCAGCCCCAGCATTTT
-,TRBV27,TRBJ1-1,-,CASSPSTGPVHTEAFF,TGTGCCAGCAGTCCCTCGACAGGCCCCGTGCACACTGAAGCTTTCTTT
few,TRBV5-1,TRBJ1-2,TRBD1,CASRQGERGYTF,TGCGCCAGCAGGCAGGGGGAACGTGGCTACACCTTC
-,TRBV29-1,TRBJ1-1,-,CSVEAGSLNTEAFF,TGCAGCGTTGAAGCGGGGTCCTTGAACACTGAAGCTTTCTTT
-,TRBV27,TRBJ1-2,-,CASSLKAPTTPNYGYTF,TGTGCCAGCAGTTTAAAAGCCCCGACAACACCAAACTATGGCTACACCTTC